This passage covers 19 T cell receptor beta chains from one sample sequenced in a study of T cell repertoires and HLA-DP antigens. These receptors have no known antigen. Using immunoSEQ multiplex PCR, the repertoire was profiled, and TCRdb retains in-frame clones only, with some absent. The data show about 89,000 clones, with 86% seen just once and around 1.7% held by the top ten. Specimen: CD4+ T cells from PBMCs. These receptors all stem from a man between 50 and 59 years old in good health and CMV-seronegative.

This chain links TRBV6-5 with TRBJ1-2; tentatively, D is TRBD1 (6 bases). Germline lookup yields CDR1 MNHEY and CDR2 SVGAGI. V was shortened by 1 base and J by 3 bases, with 15 bases between the two germline ends. The CDR3 runs to 16 residues. In nucleotides, the CDR3 is TGTGCCAGCAGTTACTTGGGGGCAGTGGGCGACTATGGCTACACCTTC. Translation gives CASSYLGAVGDYGYTF.

This chain joins TRBV30 and TRBJ1-4, with TRBD1 matching 7 bases. CDR3 size: 14 residues. Germline loops: CDR1 GTSNPN, CDR2 SVGIG (reference sequence). With V trimmed by 0 bases and J by 8 bases, 6 bases remained unmatched. This chain's CDR3 is CAWSVGQGVEKLFF. CDR3 in DNA: TGTGCCTGGAGTGTGGGGCAGGGGGTGGAAAAACTGTTTTTT. Combining the CDR3 with reference TRBV30 and TRBJ1-4 gives the whole variable domain SQTIHQWPATLVQPVGSPLSLECTVEGTSNPNLYWYRQAAGRGLQLLFYSVGIGQISSEVPQNLSASRPQDRQFILSSKKLLLSDSGFYLCAWSVGQGVEKLFFGSGTQLSVL.

The chain links TRBV29-1 to TRBJ2-5; D is unclear. Trimming removed 3 bases from V and 2 bases from J, with 7 bases in between. This CDR3 is built from 12 residues. Per the germline V gene, CDR1 is SQVTM and CDR2 is ANQGSEA. In nucleotides, the CDR3 is TGCAGCGTTGACGGACGGCAAGAGACCCAGTACTTC. Amino acids: CSVDGRQETQYF.

CDR3 sequence: CASTLGTDTQYF. The DNA for the CDR3 is TGTGCCAGCACCCTAGGGACAGATACGCAGTATTTT. The chain recombines TRBV6-5 with TRBJ2-3; D not certain. The V end was cut by 7 bases, the J end by 3 bases, with 8 bases between. The CDR3 contains 12 residues. Germline V gives CDR1 MNHEY, CDR2 SVGAGI.

The chain carries TRBV30 and TRBJ2-3; TRBD2 matches 8 bases. The CDR3 is made up of 15 amino acids. From germline, CDR1 is GTSNPN and CDR2 SVGIG (reference sequence). V shed 5 bases, J shed 1 base, and the junction held 8 bases outside the gene matches. The CDR3 nucleotides read TGTGCCTGGGGCGCCCCGACTAGCGGCACAGATACGCAGTATTTT. It yields the protein CAWGAPTSGTDTQYF.

The CDR3 loop is CASSGITGEGGYTF. In nucleotides, the CDR3 is TGTGCCAGTAGTGGGATTACAGGGGAAGGTGGCTACACCTTC. V is TRBV19 and J is TRBJ1-2; TRBD1 agrees at 7 bases. The germline V gene has CDR1 LNHDA and CDR2 SQIVND (reference sequence). Germline trimming cut 5 bases from V and 7 bases from J; bases unmatched to any gene: 10. The CDR3 is 14 amino acids.

The CDR3 sequence: CASSYLGAYEQYF. As DNA, the CDR3 is TGTGCCAGCAGCTACCTTGGCGCCTACGAGCAGTACTTC. The chain recombines TRBV7-9 with TRBJ2-7; unclear D gene. Per the germline V gene, CDR1 is SEHNR and CDR2 is FQNEAQ (reference sequence). The CDR3 has 13 residues. Trimming took 4 bases from V and 2 from J, leaving 9 bases between them.

The chain is built from TRBV9 and TRBJ1-5, with a tentative D call TRBD1 (6 bases). The germline V and J ends were trimmed by 7 bases and 4 bases, with 15 bases remaining between them. CDR1 and CDR2 (germline): SGDLS, YYNGEE. This CDR3 comprises 14 residues. In DNA form, the CDR3 reads TGTGCCAGCTCGCCCAGGGGAGCAAATCAGCCCCAGCATTTT. Translating gives CASSPRGANQPQHF.

This clone has a single count. The genes are TRBV7-9 and TRBJ1-2, with a tentative D call TRBD1 (5 bases). Looked up from germline, CDR1 is SEHNR and CDR2 is FQNEAQ (reference sequence). The CDR3 has 13 amino acids. V lost 1 base and J 6 bases, leaving 9 bases between the germline ends. CDR3 in amino acids: CASSLEVGDGYTF. Here the CDR3 DNA reads TGTGCCAGCAGCTTAGAAGTAGGGGATGGCTACACCTTC.

The V and J genes are TRBV19 and TRBJ1-5; tentative D call: TRBD1 (5 bases). Trimming stripped 3 bases from V and 0 bases from J, with 15 bases between. The germline V gene has CDR1 LNHDA and CDR2 SQIVND (reference sequence). This CDR3 is built from 17 residues. The CDR3 DNA follows: TGTGCCAGTAGTATGTATAGGACAAGCTATAGCAATCAGCCCCAGCATTTT. This translates into CASSMYRTSYSNQPQHF.

The chain carries TRBV15 and TRBJ1-3; a possible D gene is TRBD1 (5 bases). The CDR3 spans 16 residues. Trimming shortened V by 0 bases and J by 0 bases, and 9 bases separated the two germline ends. CDR1 and CDR2 (germline): LNHNV, YYDKDF (reference sequence). This chain's CDR3 is CATSRDGGSSGNTIYF. Here the CDR3 DNA reads TGTGCCACCAGCAGAGATGGGGGGAGCTCTGGAAACACCATATATTTT.

This chain connects TRBV7-8 to TRBJ2-3, with D possibly TRBD2 on 6 matching bases. This CDR3 spans 17 amino acids. Per germline, CDR1 SGHVS and CDR2 FQNEAQ. V lost 0 bases to trimming and J lost 3 bases, with 16 bases between them. The CDR3 loop is CASSLAGWAGRTDTQYF. In nucleotides, the CDR3 is TGTGCCAGCAGCTTAGCCGGATGGGCGGGAAGAACAGATACGCAGTATTTT.

The J gene is TRBJ2-5, the V gene TRBV19; TRBD1 agrees at 9 bases. The J call may be incorrect, as the DNA end agrees better with TRBJ2-7. Germline assignment: CDR1 LNHDA and CDR2 SQIVND (reference sequence). The CDR3 is 15 residues long. The CDR3 DNA reads as TGTGCCAGTAGGAACTCCGGGACAGGGATGCACGAGCAGTACTTC. This gives the protein CASRNSGTGMHEQYF.

The chain uses TRBV2 and TRBJ1-6, with 7 bases matching TRBD1. J was trimmed by 9 bases and V by 0 bases; bases with no gene match: 8. CDR3 length equals 16 residues. Germline V gives CDR1 SNHLY, CDR2 FYNNEI. CDR3 DNA sequence: TGTGCCAGCAGTGAAGCGGAGACAGGGCAAGGTTCACCCCTCCACTTT. Translated, it gives CASSEAETGQGSPLHF.

The rearrangement joins TRBV5-1 to TRBJ1-1; a weak D match, TRBD1 (5 bases). The CDR3 is made up of 14 amino acids. The germline V gene encodes CDR1 SGHRS and CDR2 YFSETQ. V was shortened by 1 base and J by 4 bases, with 11 bases between the two germline ends. CDR3: CASSLIGVSTEAFF. The CDR3 DNA reads as TGCGCCAGCAGCTTGATAGGGGTGAGCACTGAAGCTTTCTTT.

The chain combines TRBV19 with TRBJ1-3; D might be TRBD1 (6 bases). The V gene's germline CDR1 is LNHDA and CDR2 SQIVND (reference sequence). This CDR3 spans 14 amino acids. Trimming shortened V by 7 bases and J by 6 bases, and 16 bases separated the two germline ends. The CDR3 DNA follows: TGTGCCAGTATTAAACAGGGAAGAGCAAACACCATATATTTT. It yields the protein CASIKQGRANTIYF.

This chain joins TRBV28 and TRBJ2-7; D gene unclear. Trimming shortened V by 5 bases and J by 4 bases, and 18 bases separated the two germline ends. This CDR3 has 15 amino acids. CDR1 MDHEN and CDR2 SYDVKM come from the germline V gene. CDR3: CASSTSRSIRYEQYF. CDR3 nucleotide sequence: TGTGCCAGCAGTACCTCACGGAGCATTAGGTACGAGCAGTACTTC.

This rearrangement joins TRBV11-2 to TRBJ2-1; 13 nucleotides line up with TRBD2. Germline CDR1 reads SGHAT; CDR2 reads FQNNGV. There are 15 residues in the CDR3. V dropped 4 bases and J dropped 5; count of bases not matched to a gene: 2. As DNA, the CDR3 is TGTGCCAGCAGCTCGACTAGCGGGGGGAACAATGAGCAGTTCTTC. This translates into CASSSTSGGNNEQFF.

J is TRBJ1-6 and V is TRBV11-3; 7 bases map to TRBD1. CDR1 SGHNT and CDR2 YENEEA come from the germline V gene. This CDR3 has 15 amino acids. V was pared by 2 bases and J by 7 bases, with 5 bases of the junction left unmatched. CDR3 sequence reads: CASSLLGGRNSPLHF. As DNA, the CDR3 is TGTGCCAGCAGCTTATTAGGGGGCCGGAATTCACCCCTCCACTTT. Full variable domain (rest looked up from reference TRBV11-3 and TRBJ1-6): EAGVVQSPRYKIIEKKQPVAFWCNPISGHNTLYWYLQNLGQGPELLIRYENEEAVDDSQLPKDRFSAERLKGVDSTLKIQPAELGDSAVYLCASSLLGGRNSPLHFGNGTRLTVT.